This T cell receptor beta chain was identified in a study of Graves' ophthalmopathy and Graves' hyperthyroidism. Study observations and caveats: Most expanded clonotypes from thyroid (those above 0.001 frequency) were also found in blood. Discriminating ophthalmopathy from stable hyperthyroidism, a 13-signature model attained a sensitivity of under 90% and a specificity of approximately 81%.

Other autoimmune diseases, uncontrolled infections, pregnancy and lactation each led to patient exclusion. V was pared by 5 bases and J by 7 bases, with 14 bases between. The CDR3 length is 13 residues. Germline V gene lookup returns CDR1 SEHNR and CDR2 FQNEAQ (reference sequence). Transcripts of RNA were the source for amplifying TCR beta CDR3 regions. First-round RT-PCR with HTBI primers preceded a second-round multiplex PCR. Each CDR3 protein gets one entry after TCRdb re-called the multiplex PCR reads with MiXCR. Of 45,000 to 60,000 distinct CDR3 sequences listed, approximately 45% are singletons. Turning to this clonotype: The antigen is undetermined. Since the CDR3 does not end with the conserved phenylalanine or tryptophan, this likely comes from a read error.

The sequencing input was peripheral blood. This clonotype was obtained from an adult woman with Graves' ophthalmopathy. The chain joins TRBV7-9 to TRBJ1-2; D call uncertain. The CDR3 protein is CASSEGGSSGYTI. The CDR3 region has the DNA TGTGCCAGCAGCGAGGGAGGGTCAAGTGGCTACACCATC.